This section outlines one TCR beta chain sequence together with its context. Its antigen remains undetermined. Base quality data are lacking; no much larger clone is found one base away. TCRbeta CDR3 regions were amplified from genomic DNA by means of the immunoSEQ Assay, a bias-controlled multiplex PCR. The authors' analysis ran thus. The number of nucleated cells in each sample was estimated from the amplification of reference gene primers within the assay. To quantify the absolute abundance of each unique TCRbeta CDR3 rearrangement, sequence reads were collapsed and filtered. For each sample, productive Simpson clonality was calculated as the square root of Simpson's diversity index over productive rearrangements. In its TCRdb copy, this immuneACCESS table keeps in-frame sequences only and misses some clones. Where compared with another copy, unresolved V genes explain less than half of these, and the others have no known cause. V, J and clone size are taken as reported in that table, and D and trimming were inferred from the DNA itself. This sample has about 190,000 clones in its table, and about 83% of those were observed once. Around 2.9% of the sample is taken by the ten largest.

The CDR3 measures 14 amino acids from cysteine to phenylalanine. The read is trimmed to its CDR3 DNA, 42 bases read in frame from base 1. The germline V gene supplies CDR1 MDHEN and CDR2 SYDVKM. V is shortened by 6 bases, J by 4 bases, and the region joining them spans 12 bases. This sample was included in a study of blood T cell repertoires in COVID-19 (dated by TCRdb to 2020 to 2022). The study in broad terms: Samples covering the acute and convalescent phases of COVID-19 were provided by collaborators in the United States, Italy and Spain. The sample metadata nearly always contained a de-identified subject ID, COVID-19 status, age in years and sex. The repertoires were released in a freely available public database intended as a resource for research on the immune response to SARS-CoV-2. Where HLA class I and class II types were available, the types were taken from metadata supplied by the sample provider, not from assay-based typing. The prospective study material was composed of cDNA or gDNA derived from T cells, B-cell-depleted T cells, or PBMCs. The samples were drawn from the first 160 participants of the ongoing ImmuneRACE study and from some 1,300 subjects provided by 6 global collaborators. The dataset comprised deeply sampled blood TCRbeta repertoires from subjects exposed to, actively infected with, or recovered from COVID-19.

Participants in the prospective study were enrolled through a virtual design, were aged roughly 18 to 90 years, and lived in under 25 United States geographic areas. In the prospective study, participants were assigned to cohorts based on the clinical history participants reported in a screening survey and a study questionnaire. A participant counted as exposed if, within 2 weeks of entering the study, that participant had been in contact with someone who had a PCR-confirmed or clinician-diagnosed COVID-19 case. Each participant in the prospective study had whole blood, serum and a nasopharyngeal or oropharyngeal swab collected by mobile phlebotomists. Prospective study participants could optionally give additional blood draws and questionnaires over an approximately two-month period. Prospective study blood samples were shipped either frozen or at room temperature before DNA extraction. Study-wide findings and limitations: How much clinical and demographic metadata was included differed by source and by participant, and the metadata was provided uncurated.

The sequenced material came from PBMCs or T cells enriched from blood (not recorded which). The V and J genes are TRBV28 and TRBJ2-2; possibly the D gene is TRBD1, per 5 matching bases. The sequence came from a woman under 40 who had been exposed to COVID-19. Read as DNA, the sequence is TGTGCCAGCAGGCCGACAGAAGGCACCGGGGAGCTGTTTTTT. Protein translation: CASRPTEGTGELFF. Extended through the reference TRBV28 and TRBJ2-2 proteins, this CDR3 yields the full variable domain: DVKVTQSSRYLVKRTGEKVFLECVQDMDHENMFWYRQDPGLGLRLIYFSYDVKMKEKGDIPEGYSVSREKKERFSLILESASTNQTSMYLCASRPTEGTGELFFGEGSRLTVL.